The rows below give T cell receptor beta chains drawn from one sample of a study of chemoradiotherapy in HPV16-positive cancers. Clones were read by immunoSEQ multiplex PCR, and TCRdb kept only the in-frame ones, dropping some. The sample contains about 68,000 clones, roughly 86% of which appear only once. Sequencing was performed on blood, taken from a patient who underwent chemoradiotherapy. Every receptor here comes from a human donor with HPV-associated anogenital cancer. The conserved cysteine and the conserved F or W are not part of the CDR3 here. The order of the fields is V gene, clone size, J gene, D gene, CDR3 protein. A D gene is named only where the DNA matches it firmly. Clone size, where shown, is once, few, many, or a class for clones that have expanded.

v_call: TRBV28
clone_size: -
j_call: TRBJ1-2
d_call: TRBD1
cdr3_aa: ASSPGDSYGYT

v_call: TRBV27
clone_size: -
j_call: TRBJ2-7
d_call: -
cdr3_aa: ASSPLHYLGGPNEQY

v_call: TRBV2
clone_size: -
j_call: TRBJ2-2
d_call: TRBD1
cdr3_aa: ASSPRDRNTGELF

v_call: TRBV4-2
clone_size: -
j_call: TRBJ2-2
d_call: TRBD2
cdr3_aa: ASSQVALAGGFGELF

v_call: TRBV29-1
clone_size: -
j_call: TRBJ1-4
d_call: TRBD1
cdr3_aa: SVNTGGKSDGEKLF

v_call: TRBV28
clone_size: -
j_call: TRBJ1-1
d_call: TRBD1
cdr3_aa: ASRTAQGWTEAF

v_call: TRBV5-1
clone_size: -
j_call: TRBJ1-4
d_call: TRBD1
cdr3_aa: ASSSGGGTEEKLF

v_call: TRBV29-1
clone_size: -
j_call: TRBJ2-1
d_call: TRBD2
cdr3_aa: SVGTSGRYNEQF

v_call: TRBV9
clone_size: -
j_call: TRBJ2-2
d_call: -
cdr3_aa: ASSETSERTITGELF

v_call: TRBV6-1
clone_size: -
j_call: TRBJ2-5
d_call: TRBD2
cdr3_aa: ASSDGLAPTETQY

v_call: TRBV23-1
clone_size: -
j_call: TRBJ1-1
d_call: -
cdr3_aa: ASSPYPPWQSPLDTEAF

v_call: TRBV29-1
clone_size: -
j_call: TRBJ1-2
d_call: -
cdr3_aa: SVDHRDPLNYGYT

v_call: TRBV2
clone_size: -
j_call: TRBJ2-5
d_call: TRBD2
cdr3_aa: ASQGLAGQETQY

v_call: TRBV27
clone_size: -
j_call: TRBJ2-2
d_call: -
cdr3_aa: ASSFFSLNTGELF

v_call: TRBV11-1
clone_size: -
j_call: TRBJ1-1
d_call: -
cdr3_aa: ASRRQVGTEAF

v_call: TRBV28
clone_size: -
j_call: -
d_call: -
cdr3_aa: ASIGGVDREVYEQY

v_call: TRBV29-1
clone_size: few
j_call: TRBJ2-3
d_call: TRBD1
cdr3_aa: SALDLRTGGADTQY

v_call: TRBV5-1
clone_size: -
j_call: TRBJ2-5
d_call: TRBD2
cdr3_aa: ASSLPALAGYQETQY

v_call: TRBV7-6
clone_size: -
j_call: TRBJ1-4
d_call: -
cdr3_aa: ASSRTNWGTNEKLF

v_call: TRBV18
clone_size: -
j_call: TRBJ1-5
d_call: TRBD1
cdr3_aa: ASSPSVGEGGAGNQPQH

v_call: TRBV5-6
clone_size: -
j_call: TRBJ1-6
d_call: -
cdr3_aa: ASRGNSPLH

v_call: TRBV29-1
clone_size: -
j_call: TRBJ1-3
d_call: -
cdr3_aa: SVDPGSSGNTIY

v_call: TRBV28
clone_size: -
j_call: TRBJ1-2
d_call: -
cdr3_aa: ASLGAAPHYGYT